This is a list of T cell receptor beta chains from one sample in a study of early T cells in non-severe SARS-CoV-2 infection. From the 5' RACE reads, TCRdb called clonotypes with MiXCR, one entry per CDR3 protein. The data show tens of thousands of distinct CDR3 sequences, about 2.7% seen once. Sequenced sample: whole blood. The receptors stem from an adult who was a healthcare worker with PCR-confirmed SARS-CoV-2 infection or an uninfected control (not recorded which). CDR3s leave out the opening cysteine and the closing phenylalanine or tryptophan.

>TRBJ2-4|TRBV7-2
ASSRQGAILKNIQY
>TRBJ2-2|TRBV9
ASSVGINTGELF
>TRBJ1-1|TRBV9
ASSVSMLRAGETEAF
>TRBJ1-2|TRBV5-1
ASSWGQGENGYT
>TRBJ2-3|TRBV5-4
ASSLSGGRSTDTQY
>TRBJ2-5|TRBV11-2
ASSQDSGWEETQY
>TRBJ2-3|TRBV19
ASSIKLSGVLTDTQY
>TRBJ2-5|TRBV5-1
ASSPGLAGAQETQY
>TRBJ2-1|TRBV27
ASSFRHGGRWDEQF
>TRBJ2-3|TRBV10-2
ASGTRGSDTQY
>TRBJ2-3|TRBV5-1
ASSPRGVVVRTDTQY
>TRBJ2-1|TRBV7-8
ASSPVRGGAEEQF
>TRBJ2-2|TRBV12-3/TRBV12-4
ASSLRPGLAGGRGSGELF
>TRBJ2-5|TRBV5-1
ASSLVYRLFGETQY
>TRBJ1-2|TRBV6-6
ASSYRTYPSYGYT
>TRBJ2-3|TRBV11-1
ASSPVKDTQY
>TRBJ1-4|TRBV30
AWSGEVGEKLF
>TRBJ2-5|TRBV3-1
ASSQDGGVELWETQY
>TRBJ2-1|TRBV7-9
ASSYPGSELYKQF
>TRBJ1-1|TRBV7-9
ASSPRTGAGTLNTEAF
>TRBJ2-1|TRBV29-1
SVWLDYNEQF
>TRBJ2-5|TRBV2
ASSRDGRQETQY
>TRBJ1-5|TRBV5-1
ASSLGAGGSQPQH
>TRBJ1-3|TRBV6-1
ASSDGPTSGNTIY
>TRBJ2-1|TRBV18
ASSGFDEQF
>TRBJ1-6|TRBV6-6
ASSYSGGGRSPLH
>TRBJ2-3|TRBV12-3/TRBV12-4
AIGGVAGEPDTQY
>TRBJ1-1|TRBV12-3/TRBV12-4
ASSPQGYTEAF
>TRBJ1-1|TRBV29-1
SVVFAGEAF
>TRBJ2-3|TRBV5-1
ASSLEVAGGTDTQY
>TRBJ2-3|TRBV5-1
ASSLGRDPDTQY
>TRBJ2-5|TRBV4-1
ASSQADYKETQY
>TRBJ1-1|TRBV6-4
ASPSDTEAF
>TRBJ2-2|TRBV25-1
ASSQQHSSGGRSRELF
>TRBJ2-5|TRBV19
ASSSNSQETQY
>TRBJ2-2|TRBV7-2
ASSLAKVDTGELF
>TRBJ1-1|TRBV3-1
ASSQTGLGTEAF
>TRBJ1-5|TRBV7-8
ASSSDRGHQPQH
>TRBJ2-2|TRBV28
ASSGWGTINTGELF
>TRBJ1-4|TRBV20-1
SAQGTGRYEKLF
>TRBJ1-1|TRBV10-3
ATLETGVNTEAF
>TRBJ2-1|TRBV6-6
ASSFRPGRNYNEQF
>TRBJ1-1|TRBV14
ASSQSRHLAF
>TRBJ2-1|TRBV29-1
SALRGFSYNEQF
>TRBJ1-1|TRBV20-1
SARDLRGSTEAF
>TRBJ2-3|TRBV5-5
ASSLSRGRTDTQY
>TRBJ1-1|TRBV20-1
SARGQPEAF
>TRBJ1-5|TRBV5-1
ASSGTTGAYSNQPQH
>TRBJ2-1|TRBV6-6
ASRRREEQF
>TRBJ2-5|TRBV12-3/TRBV12-4
ASSFSGANQETQY
>TRBJ2-5|TRBV21-1
ASTGQKETQY
>TRBJ2-3|TRBV20-1
SARWFRGATDTQY
>TRBJ2-5|TRBV12-5
ASAWGGGRQETQY
>TRBJ2-6|TRBV12-3/TRBV12-4
ASSFGLPGTGTSGANVLT
>TRBJ1-4|TRBV5-1
ASSLGAKELF